A selection of T cell receptor beta chains follows, all from one sample in a study of shared clonotypes between healthy human individuals. This table comes from immunoSEQ multiplex PCR, and its TCRdb copy is limited to in-frame clones, with some not included. The table has over 2 million clones, 85% to 95% seen once; the top ten hold more than 0.1%. Specimen: naive CD4+ T cells sorted from blood. The receptors here all came from a man in his late teens or twenties in good health. Both conserved end residues are trimmed from each CDR3. Each record gives: V gene, CDR3 protein.

TRBV28	ASSFSDRGATNEKLF
TRBV5-1	ASSLALQETQY
TRBV15	ATSQNSGNTIY
TRBV5-1	ASSLTGDRSQPQH
TRBV7-9	ASSGPNYEQY
TRBV6-6	ASSRAFYEQY
TRBV10-2	ASSESASGASQH
TRBV5-1	ARGREYQPQH
TRBV5-1	ASSLGYSTGELF
TRBV30	ASSPGANVLT
TRBV29-1	SVAGGGSYEQY
TRBV29-1	SAGDRGGLTNEKLF
TRBV30	ASRGSGYYNEQF
TRBV4-3	ASSQVLANSPLH
TRBV27	ASSLGTGDTNYGYT
TRBV18	ASAGQGNEKLF
TRBV29-1	SVEVPPIQKLF
TRBV7-9	ASSPTSGSLNTGELF
TRBV5-1	ASSLDDRGEAF
TRBV5-1	ASSLAFGATNEKLF
TRBV15	ATSREHLRQKSSYNSPLH
TRBV12-5	ASGLRPGNTEAF
TRBV4-1	ASSDLGTGYSPLH
TRBV28	ASSPRLRRRYNEQF
TRBV25-1	ASSAYTGTGGREQY
TRBV25-1	ASSDSGGGQPQH
TRBV6-5	ASTGLGYEQY
TRBV6-5	ASSYSSRQNYGYT
TRBV5-1	ASTLHSGTLLYEQY
TRBV10-1	ASSSSGMADTQY
TRBV30	AWSDRGGGNQPQH
TRBV2	ASSVGTSYYNEQF
TRBV6-5	ASSPGTLQETQY
TRBV14	ASSQRAGVSNEQF
TRBV2	ATKTDGLNTEAF
TRBV5-1	ASSSSPGTGLETQY
TRBV10-2	ASSDLTRTDTQY
TRBV19	ASSTTGGTEAF
TRBV6-1	ASSESWLAGVYEQF
TRBV2	ASSGEGQGEAF
TRBV5-1	ASSLEIAPDTQY
TRBV5-1	ASTPTAGATEAF
TRBV5-1	ASSLAGVHEQY
TRBV6-5	ASSYSKGLGSPLH
TRBV5-4	ASSSGRDRSYEQY
TRBV11-2	ASSSSFGLATNEKLF
TRBV4-3	ASSQVGALGEARKLF
TRBV15	ATSRDSRPGNEQF
TRBV7-6	ASTLTRLAASNEQF